This T cell receptor beta chain was found in a study of blood T cell repertoires in COVID-19. As for the study in general: Some COVID-19 samples were acute and others convalescent; all came from the United States, Italy and Spain.

Measured with immunoSEQ multiplex PCR; TCRdb has only the in-frame clones, and not every one. The profile covers approximately 230,000 clones, with 86% appearing a single time and around 2.2% taken by the ten largest. Trimming took 11 bases from V and 7 from J; bases not matched to a gene: 13. The CDR3 is made up of 14 amino acids. Germline V gene lookup returns CDR1 SGHVS and CDR2 FQNEAQ. This TCR derives from a man aged 25 to 40 who had recovered from COVID-19. Input material: peripheral blood. The chain uses TRBV7-8 and TRBJ1-2; TRBD1 matches at 10 bases. The CDR3 loop reads CAGDPGTGVFGYTF. The CDR3 DNA is TGTGCCGGCGACCCCGGGACAGGGGTCTTTGGCTACACCTTC.